This T cell receptor beta chain was observed in a study of early T cells in non-severe SARS-CoV-2 infection (dated by TCRdb to 2020 to 2023). Study-wide context: TCR sequencing used bulk RNA from unsorted whole blood, so alpha and beta chains could not be paired.

This clonotype was seen repeatedly, ten times or more. Its antigen target is currently unknown. Base qualities are not at hand, and no much larger clone is one base apart. The junction shows trimming of 0 bases on V and 7 bases on J, plus 9 bases between the germline ends. CDR1 and CDR2 were assigned from the germline V gene (reference sequence) as DFQATT and SNEGSKA. Taken from cysteine to phenylalanine, the CDR3 has 12 residues. Only the CDR3 part of the read is kept: 36 bases, read in frame from the first base. This was a case-control study nested in a cohort of healthcare workers in London, UK, who had nasopharyngeal swab PCR tests and blood samples taken every week. Healthcare workers were recruited between 23 and 31 March 2020, during the week of the UK lockdown, and were followed weekly for up to roughly 16 weeks. The library was prepared using 5' RACE. Reads for this sample came from a NextSeq 500. In the TCR library protocol, unique molecular identifiers were attached to individual cDNA molecules to correct for PCR bias and sequencing error. Both TCR alpha and beta chains were sequenced, and tight co-correlation was observed between alpha and beta sequence abundances in each sample. In the source study's methods: V gene, J gene and CDR3 annotation of TCR sequences was performed with Decombinator V4. TCRs were defined as expanded if a significant change between any two time points was detected under a Poisson model with p below 0.0001. TCR abundances were normalised to the total number of TCRs sequenced per sample and were expressed as counts per million. TRAV1-2 paired with TRAJ12, TRAJ20 or TRAJ33 defined MAIT TCRs, while TRAV10 paired with TRAJ18 defined iNKT TCRs. VDJdb, accessed 1 November 2021, was searched for CMV, EBV and SARS-CoV-2 annotated TCRs, excluding TCRs annotated for multiple antigens. TCRdb passed the public sequencing reads through fastp at Q25 and MiXCR, retaining productive beta sequences. A single entry per CDR3 protein holds the most common genes and DNA from its merged rows. None of the V and J calls come from the authors' own analysis; TCRdb made them. This sample lists roughly 35,000 distinct CDR3 sequences; 5.8% were detected once. The ten largest clones add up to under 30% of the sample.

The full study reports these points: VDJdb matching was skewed toward anti-spike CD8 responses and likely underestimated virus-specific expansions, missing private and CD4 specificities.

Material for sequencing was whole blood. The V and J genes are TRBV20-1 and TRBJ1-2, with no D gene named confidently. The origin of this receptor is an adult who was a healthcare worker with PCR-confirmed SARS-CoV-2 infection or an uninfected control (not recorded which). The CDR3 in this case is CSARDSDFGYTF. The DNA sequence reads TGCAGTGCTAGAGATTCCGACTTTGGCTACACCTTC.